A selection of T cell receptor beta chains follows, all from one sample in a study of neurological immune-mediated disorders. One entry per CDR3 protein results from TCRdb running MiXCR on the 5' RACE reads. The sample lists tens of thousands of distinct CDR3 sequences; around 4% were seen once. Sequenced: PBMCs. The source of these receptors is a man aged 60 to 75 with multiple sclerosis. Both conserved end residues are part of each CDR3. The D gene is left open where the match is weak. For some rows the clone size is stated as once, few or many, or as a class when expanded; others skip it.

j_call d_call clone_size v_call cdr3_nt cdr3_aa
TRBJ2-1 TRBD2 many TRBV7-8 TGTGCCAGCAGCTTAGGGACTAGCATCGGCAATGAGCAGTTCTTC CASSLGTSIGNEQFF
TRBJ2-1 NA many TRBV20-1 TGCAGTGCCGTTGTAGACATGAGGATCTACAATGAGCAGTTCTTC CSAVVDMRIYNEQFF
TRBJ1-2 TRBD1 many TRBV12-3/TRBV12-4 TGTGCCAGCAGTCAGGACAGGGGGAAACGTGGCTACACCTTC CASSQDRGKRGYTF
TRBJ2-1 TRBD1 many TRBV5-1 TGCGCCAGCAGCCTTGGACAGGGAAATGAGCAGTTCTTC CASSLGQGNEQFF
TRBJ1-2 NA many TRBV6-6 TGTGCCAGCAGTCCCCGGGAAAACTATGGCTACACCTTC CASSPRENYGYTF
TRBJ2-1 NA NA TRBV10-3 TGTGCCATCAGCCGGGACAATGAGCAGTTCTTC CAISRDNEQFF
TRBJ1-1 NA many TRBV5-1 TGCGCCAGCAAGAAAGACCCGCGTACGGACACTGAAGCTTTCTTT CASKKDPRTDTEAFF
TRBJ2-7 TRBD2 many TRBV18 TGTGCCAGCTCACCACTGGGGGAGGGGTCCCCCTACGAGCAGTACTTC CASSPLGEGSPYEQYF
TRBJ2-1 NA many TRBV7-2 TGTGCCAGCAGCTCCAGTTTGACTCTCCAAGGTGGCAATGAGCAGTTCTTC CASSSSLTLQGGNEQFF
TRBJ2-7 NA many TRBV27 TGTGCCAGCAGCCTGACAGGGACTCCCTACGAGCAGTACTTC CASSLTGTPYEQYF
TRBJ1-3 NA many TRBV5-1 TGCGCCAGCAGCTTCGACCCCCCAGGGACGTCTGGAAACACCATATATTTT CASSFDPPGTSGNTIYF
TRBJ1-1 NA many TRBV20-1 TGCAGTGGGATTAGAACTGAAGCTTTCTTT CSGIRTEAFF
TRBJ2-7 TRBD1 NA TRBV10-3 TGTGCCATCAGGGACGGGACAGGGCGGGACGAACAGTACTTC CAIRDGTGRDEQYF
TRBJ2-7 NA many TRBV7-9 TGTGCCAGCAGCTTTGACTACGAGCAGTACTTC CASSFDYEQYF
TRBJ1-2 TRBD1 many TRBV20-1 TGCATTCTGGACAGGGCCAACTATGGCTACACCTTC CILDRANYGYTF
TRBJ2-7 TRBD2 many TRBV20-1 TGCAGTACCCAAGGACTAGCGGGAGGCTTCAGCTCCTACGAGCAGTACTTC CSTQGLAGGFSSYEQYF
TRBJ2-5 TRBD1 NA TRBV28 TGTGCCAGCAGTTTACCCCCCAGACAGGGGGCGTGGGAGACCCAGTACTTC CASSLPPRQGAWETQYF
TRBJ2-5 NA many TRBV9 TGTGCCAGCAGCGTAGATCGGGGGGCGGGAGAGACCCAGTACTTC CASSVDRGAGETQYF
TRBJ2-7 NA many TRBV7-9 TGTGCCAGCAGCTTAGCGGAGAAGATCTACGAGCAGTACTTC CASSLAEKIYEQYF
TRBJ2-7 TRBD1 many TRBV20-1 TGCAGTGCTAGCCGGGGACAGGGTGAAGTGCAGTACTTC CSASRGQGEVQYF
TRBJ2-2 NA many TRBV20-1 TGCAGTGCTAGGTCCGCGGGGGCTCTTGGGGAGCTGTTTTTT CSARSAGALGELFF
TRBJ1-1 NA NA TRBV30 TGTGCCTGGAGGGGGACACGGGGACCGTCTGAAGCTTTCTTT CAWRGTRGPSEAFF
TRBJ2-1 NA few TRBV20-1 TGCAGTGAGCTAGAGGGTGAGGGGCTCTACAATGAGCAGTTCTTC CSELEGEGLYNEQFF
TRBJ2-2 TRBD1 many TRBV20-1 TGCAGTGCGAATCACAGGGGTCTCAACACCGGGGAGCTGTTTTTT CSANHRGLNTGELFF
TRBJ1-5 TRBD1 many TRBV6-5 TGTGCCAGCAGTCCCGGACAGGGGGGATGGGGCAATCAGCCCCAGCATTTT CASSPGQGGWGNQPQHF
TRBJ1-5 NA many TRBV6-1 TGTGCCAGCAGTGAAGGTCAAATCAATCAGCCCCAGCATTTT CASSEGQINQPQHF
TRBJ2-5 TRBD2 many TRBV12-5 TGTGCTAGTGGTTTGGGAGAAAAACACCGGACTAGCGTACACCAGACCCAGTACTTC CASGLGEKHRTSVHQTQYF
TRBJ2-6 NA few TRBV19 TGTGCCAGTAGTATCGTGGCCGGATCTGGGGCCAACGTCCTGACTTTC CASSIVAGSGANVLTF
TRBJ2-1 NA many TRBV12-3/TRBV12-4 TGTGCCAGCAGTTTTCGGGGCCCCTACAATGAGCAGTTCTTC CASSFRGPYNEQFF
TRBJ2-1 TRBD2 many TRBV7-9 TGTGCCAGCAGCTTAGATCGCTGGCGGGGGATCTATGAGCAGTTCTTC CASSLDRWRGIYEQFF
TRBJ2-1 TRBD2 few TRBV20-1 TGCAGTGCTAGACTGGACGCGCGGGGGAATGAGCAGTTCTTC CSARLDARGNEQFF
TRBJ2-1 TRBD2 NA TRBV18 TGTGCCAGCTCACGAACTAGCGGGATTGAGCAGTTCTTC CASSRTSGIEQFF
TRBJ2-2 NA many TRBV2 TGTGCCAGCAGGCCCGGGTACACCGGGGAGCTGTTTTTT CASRPGYTGELFF
TRBJ1-2 NA NA TRBV7-2 TGTGCCAGCAGCTTGAAAGGAGAGGTCGGTGGCTACACCTTC CASSLKGEVGGYTF
TRBJ2-7 NA many TRBV20-1 TGCAGTGCGGAAACATGGGACGTTTCCTACGAGCAGTACTTC CSAETWDVSYEQYF